These 21 T cell receptor beta chains were sequenced from one sample in a study of cytomegalovirus exposure and HLA in healthy donors. PCR was performed using 60 Vbeta and 13 Jbeta primers. Assay: immunoSEQ multiplex PCR; the TCRdb copy retains only in-frame clones and omits some. The listing records 100,000 to 150,000 clones. The sample was PBMCs. These receptors all stem from a man aged 25-45 years in good health and CMV-seronegative.

The CDR3 is CAWDVGGGYEQYF. The CDR3 coding sequence is TGTGCCTGGGACGTCGGGGGTGGGTACGAGCAGTACTTC. This chain links TRBV30 with TRBJ2-7; D may be TRBD2 (6 bases). Germline CDR1 and CDR2: GTSNPN and SVGIG (reference sequence). V was trimmed by 5 bases and J by 4 bases, leaving 15 bases between them. The CDR3 runs 13 residues.

The chain employs TRBV11-2 and TRBJ2-4; D remains unclear. Germline lookup yields CDR1 SGHAT and CDR2 FQNNGV. With 6 bases removed from V and 6 bases from J, the gap between germline ends came to 12 bases. The CDR3 runs to 13 residues. The CDR3 DNA follows: TGTGCCAGCAGGTATGGAGCTGGAAACATTCAGTACTTC. Protein sequence: CASRYGAGNIQYF. Based on the CDR3 plus reference TRBV11-2 and TRBJ2-4, the full variable domain is EAGVAQSPRYKIIEKRQSVAFWCNPISGHATLYWYQQILGQGPKLLIQFQNNGVVDDSQLPKDRFSAERLKGVDSTLKIQPAKLEDSAVYLCASRYGAGNIQYFGAGTRLSVL.

The chain couples TRBV27 to TRBJ1-1; D call uncertain. The V end was cut by 5 bases, the J end by 3 bases, with 10 bases between. Looked up from germline, CDR1 is MNHEY and CDR2 is SMNVEV (reference sequence). The CDR3 covers 13 residues. DNA for the CDR3: TGTGCCAGCAGTCGCGGGAGTGACACTGAAGCTTTCTTT. Protein product: CASSRGSDTEAFF.

As concerns this clone: One end of the junction varies from germline; a read error may be responsible. The chain has TRBV19 and TRBJ2-3; D is unclear. Germline CDR1 is LNHDA and CDR2 is SQIVND (reference sequence). CDR3 length equals 12 residues. CDR3 sequence reads: CASSISTDTQYF. The DNA for the CDR3 is TGTGCCAGTAGTATTTCCACAGACACGCAGTATTTT.

J is TRBJ1-2 and V is TRBV30; the D gene is possibly TRBD1 (5 bases). The V and J ends lost 1 base and 4 bases respectively, with 13 bases between them. The CDR3 length is 14 residues. The germline V gene encodes CDR1 GTSNPN and CDR2 SVGIG (reference sequence). In DNA form, the CDR3 reads TGTGCCTGGAGTGCCTCCGGGACTTCCTATGGCTACACCTTC. This translates into CAWSASGTSYGYTF.

This chain joins TRBV28 and TRBJ1-4; the match to TRBD1 covers 7 bases. Trimming at V came to 2 bases and at J to 13 bases, leaving 4 bases not matched to a gene. The CDR3 loop spans 12 amino acids. The germline V gene encodes CDR1 MDHEN and CDR2 SYDVKM. For the CDR3, the DNA is TGTGCCAGCAGTTTAACAGGGGCTAGACTGTTTTTT. Translation: CASSLTGARLFF.

This chain connects TRBV5-6 to TRBJ2-5; weak D call: TRBD2 (5 bases). The germline gives CDR1 SGHDT, CDR2 YYEEEE. There are 15 residues in the CDR3. The V and J ends lost 3 bases and 3 bases respectively, with 15 bases between them. The CDR3 here is CASSSGMGLEETQYF. The CDR3 DNA is TGTGCCAGCAGCTCGGGAATGGGTTTAGAAGAGACCCAGTACTTC.

J is TRBJ2-2 and V is TRBV19; D is perhaps TRBD1 (6 bases). CDR3 length: 13 residues. V lost 7 bases, J lost 4 bases, and 10 bases lay in between. The germline CDR1 and CDR2 sequences are LNHDA and SQIVND (reference sequence). As DNA, the CDR3 is TGTGCCAGTATAGAAGGGGGCACCGGGGAGCTGTTTTTT. Translation: CASIEGGTGELFF.

This chain links TRBV2 with TRBJ2-2; 7 bases are a match to TRBD1. With 3 bases clipped from V and 6 bases from J, the junction kept 1 base outside the gene matches. The germline gives CDR1 SNHLY, CDR2 FYNNEI. This CDR3 has 13 residues. The chain's CDR3 is CASSDQGAGELFF. The DNA of the CDR3 is TGTGCCAGCAGTGATCAGGGGGCCGGGGAGCTGTTTTTT.

The CDR3, as DNA: TGTGCCAGTAGTGATGGACAGGGCTGGAGCTACACCTTC. This sequence encodes CASSDGQGWSYTF. The chain has TRBV19 and TRBJ1-2; 8 bases are shared with TRBD1. The CDR3 loop spans 13 amino acids. The germline CDR1 and CDR2 sequences are LNHDA and SQIVND (reference sequence). Unmatched junction bases numbered 8, after V lost 5 bases and J lost 9 bases.

J is TRBJ1-6 and V is TRBV7-2, with 9 nucleotides matching TRBD1. With V trimmed by 5 bases and J by 7 bases, 6 bases remained unmatched. CDR3 length: 15 residues. Germline V CDR1 and CDR2: SGHTA, FQGNSA. In nucleotides, the CDR3 is TGTGCCAGCAGCGGCAAGACAGGGGGAAATTCACCCCTCCACTTT. This codes for CASSGKTGGNSPLHF.

The chain has TRBV5-6 and TRBJ2-1, with 11 bases aligning to TRBD2. Germline CDR1 reads SGHDT; CDR2 reads YYEEEE. V shed 4 bases and J 4 bases; nucleotides not matched to a gene: 4. This CDR3 spans 15 amino acids. This CDR3 reads CASSQGLAEYNEQFF. Written as DNA, the CDR3 is TGTGCCAGCAGCCAGGGACTAGCGGAATACAATGAGCAGTTCTTC.

The chain joins TRBV11-2 to TRBJ2-1; TRBD2 matches 7 bases. CDR3 length: 17 amino acids. The trim removed 1 base at V and 0 bases at J, leaving 6 bases unmatched. From germline, CDR1 is SGHAT and CDR2 FQNNGV. Here the CDR3 reads CASSLVGGGSSYNEQFF. In DNA form, the CDR3 reads TGTGCCAGCAGCTTAGTCGGCGGCGGGAGCTCCTACAATGAGCAGTTCTTC.

V gene TRBV11-2 combines with J gene TRBJ1-1; tentative D call: TRBD1 (6 bases). There are 13 residues in the CDR3. V was pared by 5 bases and J by 0 bases, with 7 bases between. CDR1 SGHAT and CDR2 FQNNGV come from the germline V gene. CDR3 nucleotides: TGTGCCAGCAGCCGACAGGTGAACACTGAAGCTTTCTTT. Translated: CASSRQVNTEAFF. The variable domain in full, with the rest retrieved from reference TRBV11-2 and TRBJ1-1, is EAGVAQSPRYKIIEKRQSVAFWCNPISGHATLYWYQQILGQGPKLLIQFQNNGVVDDSQLPKDRFSAERLKGVDSTLKIQPAKLEDSAVYLCASSRQVNTEAFFGQGTRLTVV.

V and J are TRBV18 and TRBJ2-7; 9 bases are a match to TRBD2. Trimming at V came to 6 bases and at J to 5 bases, leaving 23 bases not matched to a gene. Per the germline V gene, CDR1 is KGHSH and CDR2 is LQKENI. CDR3 length: 19 amino acids. CDR3 sequence reads: CASSLFLGSSGDLGNEQYF. The CDR3 bases are TGTGCCAGCTCCCTCTTCCTCGGGTCTAGCGGGGACCTAGGGAACGAGCAGTACTTC.

The chain recombines TRBV11-3 with TRBJ2-1; 9 bases are a match to TRBD2. This CDR3 region has 16 residues. CDR1 SGHNT and CDR2 YENEEA come from the germline V gene. Trimming removed 1 base from V and 8 bases from J; junction bases left unmatched: 9. In DNA, the CDR3 is TGTGCCAGCAGCTTAGGGAGGCTAGCGGGACCCGATGAGCAGTTCTTC. Translated: CASSLGRLAGPDEQFF.

This rearrangement joins TRBV29-1 to TRBJ2-5, with 8 positions matching TRBD1. V dropped 4 bases and J dropped 4; count of bases not matched to a gene: 2. Germline V gives CDR1 SQVTM, CDR2 ANQGSEA. The CDR3 runs to 12 residues. Here the CDR3 reads CSVVTGVETQYF. CDR3 coding DNA: TGCAGCGTTGTGACAGGGGTAGAGACCCAGTACTTC.

The genes are TRBV28 and TRBJ1-2; the D gene is possibly TRBD1 (5 bases). This CDR3 region has 14 residues. Germline V gene lookup returns CDR1 MDHEN and CDR2 SYDVKM. Trimming cost V 4 bases and J 8 bases, with 17 bases left between them. The CDR3 DNA follows: TGTGCCAGCAGTTCCCCAGGGCGGGATAGAGGCTACACCTTC. This encodes CASSSPGRDRGYTF.

The gene calls are TRBV9 and TRBJ1-2, with D possibly matching TRBD1 (6 bases). This CDR3 has 15 amino acids. Trimming cost V 3 bases and J 3 bases, with 15 bases left between them. Germline V gene sequence: CDR1 SGDLS, CDR2 YYNGEE. The CDR3 DNA is TGTGCCAGCAGCGGAGCAGGGGACCCATACTATGGCTACACCTTC. Translated: CASSGAGDPYYGYTF.

The chain is built from TRBV4-3 and TRBJ2-3; 7 bases align to TRBD2. CDR1 LGHNA and CDR2 YSLEER come from the germline V gene. V was clipped by 0 bases and J by 0 bases; unmatched bases: 6. This CDR3 is built from 17 residues. CDR3 residues: CASSQDWISGSTDTQYF. The CDR3 DNA follows: TGCGCCAGCAGCCAAGATTGGATTAGCGGGAGCACAGATACGCAGTATTTT.

This chain links TRBV7-9 with TRBJ1-1, with TRBD1 as a possible D gene (5 bases). Germline V lookup: CDR1 SEHNR, CDR2 FQNEAQ (reference sequence). Trimming pared 1 base from V and 9 bases from J, leaving 15 bases between. The CDR3 runs to 14 residues. For the CDR3, the DNA is TGTGCCAGCAGCTTAGAAGACAGCCCTATCAAAGCTTTCTTT. Residues: CASSLEDSPIKAFF.